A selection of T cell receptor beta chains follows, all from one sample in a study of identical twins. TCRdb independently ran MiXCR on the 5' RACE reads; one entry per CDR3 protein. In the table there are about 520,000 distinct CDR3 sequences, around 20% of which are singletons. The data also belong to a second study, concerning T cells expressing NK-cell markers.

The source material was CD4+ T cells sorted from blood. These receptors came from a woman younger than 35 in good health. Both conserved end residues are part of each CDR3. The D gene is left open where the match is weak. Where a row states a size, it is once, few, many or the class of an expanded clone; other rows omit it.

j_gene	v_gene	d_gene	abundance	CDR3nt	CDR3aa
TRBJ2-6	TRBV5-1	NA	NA	TGCGCCAGCAGCTTTAACGCTGGGGCCAACGTCCTGACTTTC	CASSFNAGANVLTF
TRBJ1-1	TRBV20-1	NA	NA	TGCAGTGCTAGCCGCCGCATGAACACTGAAGCTTTCTTT	CSASRRMNTEAFF
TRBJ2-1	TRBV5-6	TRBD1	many	TGTGCCAGCACCCGGGACAGGGCCAATGAGCAGTTCTTC	CASTRDRANEQFF
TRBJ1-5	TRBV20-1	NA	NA	TGCAGTGCTAGAGGCGGCCCCAATCAGCCCCAGCATTTT	CSARGGPNQPQHF
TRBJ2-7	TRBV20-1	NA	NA	TGCAGTGCCGAGGGACTCTCCGCCTACGAGCAGTACTTC	CSAEGLSAYEQYF
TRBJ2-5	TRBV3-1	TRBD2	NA	TGTGCCAGCACCCCGGCTAGCGGGAGTGAGGAGACCCAGTACTTC	CASTPASGSEETQYF
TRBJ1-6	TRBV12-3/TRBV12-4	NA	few	TGTGCCAGCAGTTTGGGGGCTTTAGGGAATTCACCCCTCCACTTT	CASSLGALGNSPLHF
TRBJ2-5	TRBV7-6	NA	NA	TGTGCCAGCAGCTTATACCTACAAGAGACCCAGTACTTC	CASSLYLQETQYF
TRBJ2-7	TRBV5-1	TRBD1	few	TGCGCCAGCAGCGACTCGGGACAGCTCGAGCAGTACTTC	CASSDSGQLEQYF
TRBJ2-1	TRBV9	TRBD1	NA	TGTGCCAGCAGCGTAGAGGGACAGGGTTTCCCCTACAATGAGCAGTTCTTC	CASSVEGQGFPYNEQFF
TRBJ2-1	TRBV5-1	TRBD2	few	TGCGCCAGCAGCTGGGGACTAGCGGGCAATGAGCAGTTCTTC	CASSWGLAGNEQFF
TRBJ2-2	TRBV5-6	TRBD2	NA	TGTGCCAGCAGCTTGCCCAGCGGGGGGTTCACCGGGGAGCTGTTTTTT	CASSLPSGGFTGELFF
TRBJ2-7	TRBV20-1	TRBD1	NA	TGCAGTGCTGGGACCCCGGGACAGGGGGCTGAGGAGCAGTACTTC	CSAGTPGQGAEEQYF
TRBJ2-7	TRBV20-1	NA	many	TGCAGTGCTAGAGCGGCCGGCGCCTACGAGCAGTACTTC	CSARAAGAYEQYF
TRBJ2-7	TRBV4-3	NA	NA	TGCGCCAGCAGCCAAGTCAGACTCTCGGCCTACGAGCAGTACTTC	CASSQVRLSAYEQYF
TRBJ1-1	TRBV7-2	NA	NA	TGTGCCAGCAGTTTAAGCCGGGACTCCGAAGCTTTCTTT	CASSLSRDSEAFF
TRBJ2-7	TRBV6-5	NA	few	TGTGCCAGCAGTTCGATCCGAAACAGGCTCGAGCAGTACTTC	CASSSIRNRLEQYF
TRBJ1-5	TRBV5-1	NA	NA	TGCGCCAGCAGCTTGTGGGGGGTCGATCAGCCCCAGCATTTT	CASSLWGVDQPQHF